This entry lists 20 T cell receptor beta chains sequenced from one sample in a study of blood T cells in healthy people across ages. A sample-barcoded 5' primer and a J-beta primer mix were used in a second PCR of roughly 7 to 11 cycles. MiXCR, run by TCRdb on the 5' RACE reads, gives a single entry per CDR3 protein. This table holds about 670,000 distinct CDR3 sequences, around two fifths found once. Input material: blood. The receptors were sampled from a man older than 75 in good health.

The chain uses TRBV6-5 and TRBJ2-3; D is undetermined. This CDR3 region has 16 residues. The germline V and J ends were trimmed by 4 bases and 5 bases, with 19 bases remaining between them. Per germline, CDR1 MNHEY and CDR2 SVGAGI. CDR3 sequence reads: CASSSAGTSFGDTQYF. DNA of the CDR3: TGTGCCAGCAGTTCAGCCGGAACCAGCTTTGGAGATACGCAGTATTTT.

This clonotype was detected a few times. This chain links TRBV28 with TRBJ1-2; 7 bases are shared with TRBD1. The CDR3 covers 15 residues. V trimming: 2 bases; J trimming: 5 bases; junction bases outside the gene matches: 8. Looked up from germline, CDR1 is MDHEN and CDR2 is SYDVKM. Written as DNA, the CDR3 is TGTGCCAGCAGTTTAGGGGACAGACAATTGTATGGCTACACCTTC. Translation: CASSLGDRQLYGYTF.

The chain carries TRBV11-2 and TRBJ2-2; 10 bases align to TRBD1. J gave up 4 bases and V 4 bases, and 3 bases lay outside the gene matches. There are 15 residues in the CDR3. From germline, CDR1 is SGHAT and CDR2 FQNNGV. CDR3 nucleotides: TGTGCCAGCAGCTACCGGGACAGGGGCACCGGGGAGCTGTTTTTT. Encoded protein: CASSYRDRGTGELFF.

Comments on this clonotype: Mismatch with germline at one junction end may stem from a read error. This chain links TRBV9 with TRBJ2-5; D is possibly TRBD2 (5 bases). The CDR3 length is 14 residues. The germline gives CDR1 SGDLS, CDR2 YYNGEE. The CDR3 DNA sequence: TGTGCCAGCAGCGTAGGGTATAGTTGGGAGACCCGGTACTTC. Translated: CASSVGYSWETRYF.

This clonotype was recorded a few times. This CDR3 is CASSFIVMETQYF. DNA for the CDR3: TGTGCCAGCAGCTTTATAGTTATGGAGACCCAGTACTTC. V is TRBV7-2 and J is TRBJ2-5, with no clear D. Trimming stripped 3 bases from V and 5 bases from J, with 10 bases between. The length of the CDR3 is 13 residues. From germline, CDR1 is SGHTA and CDR2 FQGNSA.

This CDR3 reads CASSNHRGQVYGYTF. In DNA form, the CDR3 reads TGTGCCAGCAGTAATCATCGGGGACAGGTCTATGGCTACACCTTC. The rearrangement uses TRBV6-5 and TRBJ1-2; 8 bases agree with TRBD1. Germline V gene data show CDR1 as MNHEY and CDR2 as SVGAGI. The V segment lost 5 bases and the J segment 4 bases; nucleotides outside the gene matches: 9. The CDR3 covers 15 residues.

This clonotype occurred a few times. The J gene is TRBJ2-5, the V gene TRBV10-3; D is ambiguous. V was shortened by 6 bases and J by 2 bases, with 10 bases between the two germline ends. The CDR3 runs 13 residues. The germline V gene has CDR1 ENHRY and CDR2 SYGVKD. In nucleotides, the CDR3 is TGTGCCATCAGATTAGCCGCACAAGAGACCCAGTACTTC. Translated: CAIRLAAQETQYF.

A few counts support this clonotype. The CDR3 protein is CASSPPGSSYEQYF. The CDR3 DNA reads as TGCGCCAGCAGCCCCCCGGGCTCCTCCTACGAGCAGTACTTC. This chain joins TRBV5-1 and TRBJ2-7; D is unclear. The CDR3 consists of 14 residues. Trimming shortened V by 4 bases and J by 0 bases, and 11 bases separated the two germline ends. CDR1 and CDR2 from the germline V gene are SGHRS and YFSETQ. Full variable domain (remainder filled in from reference TRBV5-1 and TRBJ2-7): KAGVTQTPRYLIKTRGQQVTLSCSPISGHRSVSWYQQTPGQGLQFLFEYFSETQRNKGNFPGRFSGRQFSNSRSEMNVSTLELGDSALYLCASSPPGSSYEQYFGPGTRLTVT.

V is TRBV7-2 and J is TRBJ2-5, with a weak D call TRBD2 (7 bases). The V end lost 6 bases, the J end lost 4 bases, and 18 bases lay between the germline ends. The germline V gene encodes CDR1 SGHTA and CDR2 FQGNSA. The CDR3 has 15 amino acids. The CDR3, as DNA: TGTGCCAGCAGTTCTTCTCGGGGGGCCGGAGAGACCCAGTACTTC. Its protein is CASSSSRGAGETQYF.

This clonotype was recorded many times. This sequence joins TRBV5-1 and TRBJ1-2, with a weak D call TRBD1 (5 bases). Germline CDR1 reads SGHRS; CDR2 reads YFSETQ. The length of the CDR3 is 15 residues. Trimming shortened V by 0 bases and J by 1 base, and 10 bases separated the two germline ends. The CDR3 bases are TGCGCCAGCAGCTTGGTCCAGGGTAGTAACTATGGCTACACCTTC. This translates into CASSLVQGSNYGYTF.

The chain employs TRBV6-6 and TRBJ2-3; the D is unclear. V lost 2 bases to trimming and J lost 5 bases, with 8 bases between them. The CDR3 extends over 13 amino acids. CDR1 is MNHNY and CDR2 is SVGAGI in the germline V gene (reference sequence). CDR3 nucleotide sequence: TGTGCCAGCAGTTACAACTTCGGAGATACGCAGTATTTT. This translates into CASSYNFGDTQYF.

At least ten counts were recorded for this clonotype. V and J are TRBV3-1 and TRBJ2-1; TRBD1 matches at 7 bases. The CDR3 length is 14 residues. After removal of 4 bases from V and 4 bases from J, the junction contained 4 bases not matched to a gene. Germline V gives CDR1 LGHDT, CDR2 YNNKEL (reference sequence). The CDR3 DNA reads TGTGCCAGCAGCCCCGGACAGGCTTACAATGAGCAGTTCTTC. This encodes CASSPGQAYNEQFF.

The chain carries TRBV12-3 or TRBV12-4 and TRBJ2-5; 9 bases fit TRBD2. The trim removed 5 bases at V and 5 bases at J, leaving 15 bases unmatched. CDR3 length: 17 amino acids. As DNA, the CDR3 is TGTGCCAGCAGTCCCTCGTGGTCGACGCGGGGGGGGGAGACCCAGTACTTC. Its protein product is CASSPSWSTRGGETQYF.

This chain connects TRBV18 to TRBJ2-5, with D perhaps matching TRBD1 (7 bases). The CDR3 runs to 14 residues. Trimming cost V 3 bases and J 6 bases, with 14 bases left between them. The germline CDR1 and CDR2 sequences are KGHSH and LQKENI. DNA of the CDR3: TGTGCCAGCTCACCGGGACAGACTAGGAAGACCCAGTACTTC. Its translation is CASSPGQTRKTQYF.

The chain has TRBV12-3 or TRBV12-4 and TRBJ2-7; 9 nucleotides match TRBD2. The CDR3 is 15 amino acids. V lost 3 bases and J lost 2; bases outside the gene matches: 5. CDR3 nucleotide sequence: TGTGCCAGCAGTTTTGTCGCGGGGGGGACCTACGAGCAGTACTTC. Amino acid sequence: CASSFVAGGTYEQYF.

This clonotype has just a few counts. The chain combines TRBV12-3 or TRBV12-4 with TRBJ1-6; D uncertain. This CDR3 comprises 13 residues. Trimming took off 6 bases at V and 9 bases at J, with 12 bases between the two ends. The CDR3 loop reads CASRTTGVSPLHF. The CDR3 DNA is TGTGCCAGCAGGACGACCGGGGTTTCACCCCTCCACTTT.

The chain is built from TRBV6-1 and TRBJ2-7; TRBD2 is a possible D gene (6 bases). The germline CDR1 and CDR2 sequences are MNHNS and SASEGT. V gave up 6 bases and J gave up 1 base, with 25 bases separating them. This CDR3 contains 18 residues. The CDR3: CASRRDSASTRASYEQYF. The CDR3 bases are TGTGCCAGCAGGCGGGACTCGGCGAGTACAAGGGCTTCCTACGAGCAGTACTTC.

To note about this clonotype: This may stem from a read error, because a much larger clone lies one nucleotide away. The V call is TRBV7-2, the J call TRBJ2-7; D is perhaps TRBD2 (6 bases). Germline-derived CDR1 and CDR2 are SGHTA and FQGNSA. The CDR3 runs 16 residues. Written as DNA, the CDR3 is TGTGCCGGCAGCTTAGTCGGCGGGATGAGCTCCTACGAGCAGTACTTC. It yields the protein CAGSLVGGMSSYEQYF.

The chain uses TRBV6-6 and TRBJ2-5; D possibly corresponds to TRBD1 (6 bases). This CDR3 has 13 amino acids. V shed 6 bases and J shed 5 bases, with 13 bases lying between them. CDR1 and CDR2 from the germline V gene are MNHNY and SVGAGI (reference sequence). CDR3 sequence reads: CASRNRVGETQYF. CDR3 sequence (DNA): TGTGCCAGCAGGAACAGGGTCGGGGAGACCCAGTACTTC.

On this clonotype: This may be a read error, as it is one base from a much larger clone. V is TRBV29-1 and J is TRBJ2-3; the D gene is possibly TRBD1 (5 bases). Germline loops: CDR1 SQVTM, CDR2 ANQGSEA. Trimming pared 8 bases from V and 6 bases from J, leaving 15 bases between. The CDR3 covers 12 residues. CDR3 sequence (DNA): TGCAGCCCCGCGACAGTGCGGGATACGCAGTATTTT. This encodes CSPATVRDTQYF.